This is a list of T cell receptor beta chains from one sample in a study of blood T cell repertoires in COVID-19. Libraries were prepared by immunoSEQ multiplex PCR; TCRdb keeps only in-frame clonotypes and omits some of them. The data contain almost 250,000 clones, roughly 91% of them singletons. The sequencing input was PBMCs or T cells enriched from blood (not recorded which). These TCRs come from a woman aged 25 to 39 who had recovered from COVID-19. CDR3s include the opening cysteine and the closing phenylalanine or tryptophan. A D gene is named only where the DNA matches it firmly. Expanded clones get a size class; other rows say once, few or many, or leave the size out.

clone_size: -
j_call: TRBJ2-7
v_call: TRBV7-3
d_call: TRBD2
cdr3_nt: TGTGCCAGCTCTGTGGGACTAGGAGAGGACGAGCAGTACTTC
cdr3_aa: CASSVGLGEDEQYF

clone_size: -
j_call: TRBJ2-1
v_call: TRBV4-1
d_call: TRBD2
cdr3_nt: TGCGCCAGCAGCCCTCTAGAAGGAAAGCGGGATACCTACAATGAGCAGTTCTTC
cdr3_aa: CASSPLEGKRDTYNEQFF

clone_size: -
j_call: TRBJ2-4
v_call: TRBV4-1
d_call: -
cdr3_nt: TGCGCCAGCAGCCTCCAGGGGAACGTCGAAAACATTCAGTACTTC
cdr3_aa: CASSLQGNVENIQYF

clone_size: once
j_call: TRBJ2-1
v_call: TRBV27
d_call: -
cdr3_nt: TGTGCCAGCAGTTTATCGCCGGGGTTCCGGAATGAGCAGTTCTTC
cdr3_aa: CASSLSPGFRNEQFF

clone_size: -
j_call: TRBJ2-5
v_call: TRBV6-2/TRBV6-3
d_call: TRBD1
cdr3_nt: TGTGCCAGCAGTAGACAGGGGGAAGAGACCCAGTACTTC
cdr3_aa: CASSRQGEETQYF

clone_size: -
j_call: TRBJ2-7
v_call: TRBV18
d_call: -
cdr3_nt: TGTGCCAGCTCACCACAACCGGAGGCCTACGAGCAGTACTTC
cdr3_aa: CASSPQPEAYEQYF

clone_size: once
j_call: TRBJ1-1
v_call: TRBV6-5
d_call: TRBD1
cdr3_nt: TGTGCCAGCAGTTACTTACAGGGGGCTATGACTTTCTTT
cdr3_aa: CASSYLQGAMTFF

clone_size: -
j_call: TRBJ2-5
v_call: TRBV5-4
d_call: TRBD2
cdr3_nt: TGTGCCAGCAGCGCCAGCGGGACGGTGGTAGAGACCCAGTACTTC
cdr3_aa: CASSASGTVVETQYF

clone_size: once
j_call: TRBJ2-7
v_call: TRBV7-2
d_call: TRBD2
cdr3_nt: TGTGCCAGCAGCTTATCGGCTGCGGGAGTAGCCTACGAGCAGTACTTC
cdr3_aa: CASSLSAAGVAYEQYF

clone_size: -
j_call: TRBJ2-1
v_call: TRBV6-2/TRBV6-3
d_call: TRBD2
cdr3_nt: TGTGCCAGCAGTTACTCCGTGGGACTAGCGGGTGAGCAGTTCTTC
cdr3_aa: CASSYSVGLAGEQFF

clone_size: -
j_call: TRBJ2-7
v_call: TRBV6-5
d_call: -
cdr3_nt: TGTGCCAGCAGGGAGTCTCCTCAGCTGGACTTC
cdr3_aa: CASRESPQLDF

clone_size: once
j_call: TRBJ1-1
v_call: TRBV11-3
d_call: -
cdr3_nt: TGTGCCAGCAGCTTAGAGTCAGACACTGAAGCTTTCTTT
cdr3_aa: CASSLESDTEAFF

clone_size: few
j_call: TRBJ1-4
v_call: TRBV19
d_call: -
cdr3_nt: TGTGCCACTGGGAGAAACAGGGTCGAAGAAAAACTGTTTTTT
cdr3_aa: CATGRNRVEEKLFF

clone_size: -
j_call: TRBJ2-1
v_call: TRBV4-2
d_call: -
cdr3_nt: TGTGCCAGCAGCCAAGCTAGGACTTCCTCCTACAATGAGCAGTTCTTC
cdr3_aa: CASSQARTSSYNEQFF

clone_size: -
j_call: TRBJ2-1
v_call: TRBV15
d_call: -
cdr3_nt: TGTGCCACCAGCAGAGACCGGGGACTGCACAATGAGCAGTTCTTC
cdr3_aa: CATSRDRGLHNEQFF

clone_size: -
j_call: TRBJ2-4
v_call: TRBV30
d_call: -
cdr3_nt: TGTGCCTGGAGTGACCGGGTAATGCTAGCCAAAAACATTCAGTACTTC
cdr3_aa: CAWSDRVMLAKNIQYF

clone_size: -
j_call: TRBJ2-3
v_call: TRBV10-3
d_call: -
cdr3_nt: TGTGCCATCAGAGAGGGACTCCTTCGGGTGGATACGCAGTATTTT
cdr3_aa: CAIREGLLRVDTQYF

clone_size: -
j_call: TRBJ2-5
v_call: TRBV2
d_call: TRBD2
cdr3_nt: TGTGCCAGCACCGGGACTAGCGGGACTGAGACCCAGTACTTC
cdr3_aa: CASTGTSGTETQYF

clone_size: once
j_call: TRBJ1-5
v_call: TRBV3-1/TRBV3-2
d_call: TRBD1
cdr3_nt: TGTGCCAGCAGCCAAGGAGGGACAGCTAATCAGCCCCAGCATTTT
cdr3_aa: CASSQGGTANQPQHF